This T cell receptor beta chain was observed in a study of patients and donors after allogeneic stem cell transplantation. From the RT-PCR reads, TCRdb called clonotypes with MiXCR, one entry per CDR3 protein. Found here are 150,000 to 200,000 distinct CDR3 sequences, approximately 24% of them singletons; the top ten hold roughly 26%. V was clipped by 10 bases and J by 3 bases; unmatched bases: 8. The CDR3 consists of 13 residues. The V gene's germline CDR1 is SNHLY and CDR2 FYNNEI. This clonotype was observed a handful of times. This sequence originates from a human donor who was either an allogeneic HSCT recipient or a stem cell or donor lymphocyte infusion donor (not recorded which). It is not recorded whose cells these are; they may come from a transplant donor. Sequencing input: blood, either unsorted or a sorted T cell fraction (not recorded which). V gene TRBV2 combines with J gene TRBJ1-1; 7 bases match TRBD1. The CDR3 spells CAKVKGAHTEAFF. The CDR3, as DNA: TGTGCCAAAGTAAAGGGGGCTCACACTGAAGCTTTCTTT.